This T cell receptor beta chain stems from a study of cytomegalovirus exposure and HLA in healthy donors (dated by TCRdb to the late 2010s). Notes on the research overall: An earlier analysis of around 600 of the donors reported more than 250 Gb of sequence data and approximately 110 million unique TCR beta sequences from about 200 million T cells. An early release that covered fewer than 750 HLA-typed donors contained approximately 300 gigabases of sequencing data and 80 million or so unique TCR sequences. Of the roughly 400 genotyped donors, approximately 80% were placed in the genetic ancestry cluster associated with self-reported Caucasian donors. The study was designed to test whether signatures of past pathogen exposure could be identified by cataloging public T cell receptors. The study profiled the T cell repertoires of hundreds of subjects by immunosequencing and related them to cytomegalovirus serostatus. Besides the first cohort of more than 650 subjects, a separate validation cohort made up of 90 to 150 different subjects was used. To predict cytomegalovirus infection status, the study combined high-throughput TCR immunosequencing, statistical association of individual TCRs with disease status, and machine learning. To study patterns of TCR occurrence, a later analysis re-analyzed previously published TCR beta repertoires from 550 to 800 donors and added high-resolution HLA genotyping. In the later analysis, no new phenotypic data were used to find candidate immune exposures; instead, reliance was placed on TCR beta sequences and their occurrence across donors. To decide whether each TCR beta V gene segment behaved as functional or pseudogenic, an earlier analysis of 587 of the donors relied on high-throughput TCR beta sequencing. Donor age, sex, ethnicity and CMV serostatus were collected together with the repertoire data. A later genetic analysis used genome-wide SNP genotypes for 398 of the 666 donors, treating that subset as a discovery cohort. All discovery cohort repertoires had been generated using a single sequencing platform. HLA typing included class I and class II loci at four-digit resolution. The number of typed donors differed by locus: 629-630 for A, B, C, DRB1 and DQB1; approximately 520 for DQA1; over 600 for DPA1; and some 430 for DPB1. About five DR-DQ haplotypes were treated as single units for association and clustering because of strong linkage in the cohort. Among about 360 genotyped donors of the cohort, an average of approximately 240,000 unique TCR beta nucleotide sequences were sequenced per donor, roughly a sixth of them non-productive.

A remark on this clone: The target of this receptor is not known. One base away there is no much larger clone; base qualities are not given.

The library relied on the immunoSEQ multiplex PCR assay. For the multiplex PCR, a mixture combining 60 forward primers for TCR Vbeta segments and 13 reverse primers for TCR Jbeta segments was used. The CDR3 region of rearranged TCR beta genes was amplified from genomic DNA by a multiplex PCR assay. On the Illumina HiSeq System, the amplified TCR beta libraries were sequenced as 87-base-pair reads. Per the source publication's procedure: In a later analysis, tens of millions of unique TCR beta chains were counted across the 500 to 850 repertoires, and some 10 million of these chains were shared by at least two donors. A nearest-neighbor algorithm error-corrected the raw reads and collapsed the reads into unique sequences, merging closely related sequences to remove PCR and sequencing errors. To assign V, D and J gene segments, CDR3 sequences were aligned to IMGT reference sequences. Each retained sequence needed at least a six-nucleotide match to both a V gene segment and a J gene segment. Rearrangements were called productive when the CDR3 lacked stop codons and stayed in frame with V and J; all others were non-productive. Following IMGT convention, CDR3 was defined as the stretch from the second conserved V-encoded cysteine up to the conserved J-encoded phenylalanine. Sequences without an unambiguous match to a single V gene segment were excluded from the earlier analysis of several hundred of the donors. An earlier analysis of approximately 590 of the donors called V segments functional above 56.7% productive rearrangements and segregating when the between-donor standard deviation exceeded 5%. A statistical classification framework was built to diagnose cytomegalovirus status from the catalog of TCR beta chain sequences. V and J gene assignment, in a later analysis, came from comparing TCR nucleotide sequences with IMGT/GENE-DB human TR gene sequences. The TCRdist pipeline was used in a later analysis to assign CDR3 sequences and most-parsimonious VDJ recombination scenarios. In a later analysis, every TCR beta chain was defined by the combination of its CDR3 amino acid sequence and its V-gene family, and reads without a unique V-gene family were dropped. As a way to deal with suspected cross-contamination and a sequencing artifact, a later analysis dropped 450 to 600 nucleotide sequences that were highly shared and had low generation probability. A later analysis calculated a clonal expansion index for each public chain from normalized within-repertoire ranks of inferred template counts. In a later analysis, generation probabilities were computed with a VDJ recombination model fitted to out-of-frame rearrangements, and the resulting probabilities were checked against IGoR. Hypergeometric tests were used in a later analysis to score TCR-TCR, TCR-HLA and TCR-CMV co-occurrence, with a repertoire-size bias correction applied to the TCR pairs. False discovery rates were estimated in a later analysis by permuting HLA or CMV assignments 20 times. In a later analysis, co-occurring TCRs were grouped using DBSCAN, and TCRdist sequence similarity was added for clustering within HLA-allele-positive subsets. For co-occurrence clustering, repertoires with fewer than 30,000 or more than 120,000 public chains were excluded, along with 4 to 6 repertoires with anomalous nucleotide sharing. TCRdb provides this immuneACCESS table in a form limited to in-frame rearrangements. Some clones are lacking; in checked studies, under half of them reflect an unresolved V gene, and why the rest are absent is not known. V, J and clone size are taken as reported in that table, and D and trimming were inferred from the DNA itself. The sample table holds under 150,000 clones, of which roughly 79% were seen once. Jointly, the top ten make up approximately 1.5% of the sample.

The cohort was made up of 500 to 850 healthy bone marrow donors. Cohort members were all nominally healthy when sampled, although unrecorded immune exposures were likely present. The donor tested CMV seronegative and was one of the 352 seronegative cohort members. A peripheral blood sample was provided by each donor, and peripheral blood mononuclear cells were used for TCR beta sequencing. The Qiagen DNeasy Blood Extraction Kit was used to extract genomic DNA from the blood cell samples. Inclusive of the bounding cysteine and phenylalanine, the CDR3 is 13 residues long. Only the CDR3 part of the read is kept: 39 bases, read in frame from the first base. The V and J ends are trimmed by 5 bases and 0 bases, leaving 8 bases between them. The germline V gene yields SGHRS for CDR1 and YFSETQ for CDR2. Beyond this particular receptor, the publication reports: In an earlier analysis of 587 of the donors, most TCR beta V segments appeared in productive rearrangements about 90% or about 30% of the time, broadly matching IMGT annotations. V-gene and J-gene trimming of TCR beta chains was associated with a missense DCLRE1C variant in a later genetic analysis, and the association was replicated in an independent cohort. In a later analysis, HLA-associated TCR beta chains showed more clonal expansion and lower generation probabilities than non-associated chains that were equally common. Only TCR beta chains were sequenced in this cohort, and the absence of alpha or paired-chain data limited detectable features. The sequencing pipeline was judged likely to have produced a cluster of highly shared sequence variants as a technical artifact. Cytomegalovirus status was reported to be diagnosed by the classifier with high specificity and sensitivity in both the original and validation cohorts. Assigning TCR associations to individual alleles was difficult when HLA alleles, especially DR and DQ, strongly co-occurred. In a later analysis, TCR association rates were found to vary across HLA loci, with the most associated TCRs seen for DRB1 alleles and the fewest for HLA-C alleles. Most TCR sequences were observed very rarely across donors, whereas some public TCRs were present in many individuals. In vitro tests confirmed that a few of the cytomegalovirus-associated TCR beta chains recognize cytomegalovirus antigens. Because counts were too low, seventeen rarely observed V segments, including chromosome 9 orphons, were excluded from the earlier analysis of a few hundred of the donors. A further reported finding was that TCR beta sequences accurately predicted the HLA-A and HLA-B alleles for most subjects in the first cohort. Several of the top co-occurrence clusters appeared to be linked to parvovirus B19, influenza, CMV and Epstein-Barr virus, according to a later analysis. Because some donors lacked HLA typing at each locus, the association tests relied only on the typed subset. Most CMV-associated TCR beta chains appeared to be HLA-restricted in a later analysis, and the HLA associations seemed to be driven largely by CMV exposure. Sequencing depth was assumed to be roughly uniform across donors in the presence/absence analyses, though that assumption may not hold. The study gave a list of around 170 TCR beta chains associated with cytomegalovirus. Because the 87-base-pair reads could not distinguish some IMGT-functional V segments, including TRBV6-2 and TRBV6-3, those segments were excluded. In a later genetic analysis, fewer N-insertions in productive TCRs were reported among donors in an Asian-associated ancestry cluster than the 666-donor mean. At a false discovery rate of 0.05, a later analysis linked under 20,000 TCR beta sequences to specific HLA alleles. Correlated functional status among segregating V segments might be attributable to linkage disequilibrium, but an unknown experimental factor could not be ruled out. The authors suggested that the approach could potentially be extended to other disease states and immunological phenotypes. The only immune exposure information available for the cohort was CMV serostatus.

Recombination connected TRBV5-1 to TRBJ1-1; the D segment cannot be called with confidence. Sequencing used PBMCs. The sequence was obtained from a woman in her twenties or thirties in good health and CMV-seronegative. The nucleotide sequence is TGCGCCAGCAGTTTACAGCTGAACACTGAAGCTTTCTTT. This sequence encodes CASSLQLNTEAFF. The reference TRBV5-1 and TRBJ1-1 proteins fill in what lies around the CDR3, so the full variable domain reads KAGVTQTPRYLIKTRGQQVTLSCSPISGHRSVSWYQQTPGQGLQFLFEYFSETQRNKGNFPGRFSGRQFSNSRSEMNVSTLELGDSALYLCASSLQLNTEAFFGQGTRLTVV.